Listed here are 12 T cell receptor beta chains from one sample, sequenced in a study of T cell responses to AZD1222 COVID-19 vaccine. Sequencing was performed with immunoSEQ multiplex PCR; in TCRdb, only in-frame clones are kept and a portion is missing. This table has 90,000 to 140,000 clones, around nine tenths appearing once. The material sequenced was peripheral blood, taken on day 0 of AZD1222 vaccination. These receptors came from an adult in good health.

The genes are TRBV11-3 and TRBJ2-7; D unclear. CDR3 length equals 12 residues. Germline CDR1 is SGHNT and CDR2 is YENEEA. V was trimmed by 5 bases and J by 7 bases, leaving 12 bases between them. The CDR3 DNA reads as TGTGCCAGCAGCCGATCCCCCGGGGAGCAGTACTTC. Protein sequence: CASSRSPGEQYF.

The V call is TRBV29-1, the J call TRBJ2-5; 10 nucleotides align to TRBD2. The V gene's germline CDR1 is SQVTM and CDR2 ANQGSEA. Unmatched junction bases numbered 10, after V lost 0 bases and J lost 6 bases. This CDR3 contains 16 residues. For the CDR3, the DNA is TGCAGCGTTGAAGAACCGGGACTAGCGAGGTGGAAGACCCAGTACTTC. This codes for CSVEEPGLARWKTQYF.

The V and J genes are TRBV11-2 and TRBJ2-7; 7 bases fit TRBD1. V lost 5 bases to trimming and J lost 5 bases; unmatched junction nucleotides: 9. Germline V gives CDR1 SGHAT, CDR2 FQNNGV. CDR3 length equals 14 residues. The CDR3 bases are TGTGCCAGCAGCCTATGGACAGGTTTCAACGAGCAGTACTTC. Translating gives CASSLWTGFNEQYF. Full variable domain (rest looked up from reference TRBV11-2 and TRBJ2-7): EAGVAQSPRYKIIEKRQSVAFWCNPISGHATLYWYQQILGQGPKLLIQFQNNGVVDDSQLPKDRFSAERLKGVDSTLKIQPAKLEDSAVYLCASSLWTGFNEQYFGPGTRLTVT.

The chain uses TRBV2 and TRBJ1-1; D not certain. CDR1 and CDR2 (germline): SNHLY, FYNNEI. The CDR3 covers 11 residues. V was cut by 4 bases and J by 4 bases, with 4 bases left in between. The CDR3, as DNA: TGTGCCAGCAGTGTTGTCACTGAAGCTTTCTTT. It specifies CASSVVTEAFF.

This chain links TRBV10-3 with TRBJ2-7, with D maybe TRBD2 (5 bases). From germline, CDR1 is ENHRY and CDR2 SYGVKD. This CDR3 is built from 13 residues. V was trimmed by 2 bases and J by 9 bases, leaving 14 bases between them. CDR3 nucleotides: TGTGCCATCAGTGAGCTGGAGGAGCTCGGGCAGTACTTC. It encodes CAISELEELGQYF.

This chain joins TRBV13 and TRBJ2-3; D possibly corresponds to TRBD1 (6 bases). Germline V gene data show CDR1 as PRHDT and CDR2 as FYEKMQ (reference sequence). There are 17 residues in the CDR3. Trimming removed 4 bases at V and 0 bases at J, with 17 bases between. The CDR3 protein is CASSSNDRQRSTDTQYF. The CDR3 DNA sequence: TGTGCCAGCAGCTCGAACGACAGGCAACGAAGCACAGATACGCAGTATTTT.

The CDR3 nucleotides are TGTGCCAGCAGCTTAGCGGGGGGGCCCCATGAGCAGTTCTTC. As protein: CASSLAGGPHEQFF. The rearrangement links TRBV7-9 to TRBJ2-1, with D possibly matching TRBD2 (7 bases). The V end was cut by 0 bases, the J end by 8 bases, with 11 bases between. The CDR3 spans 14 residues. Germline CDR1 is SEHNR and CDR2 is FQNEAQ (reference sequence).

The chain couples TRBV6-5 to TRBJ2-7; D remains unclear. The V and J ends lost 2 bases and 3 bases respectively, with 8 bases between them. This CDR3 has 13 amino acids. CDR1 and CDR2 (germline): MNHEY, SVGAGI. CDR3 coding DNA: TGTGCCAGCAGTTACCTCCCCGGCTACGAGCAGTACTTC. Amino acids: CASSYLPGYEQYF.

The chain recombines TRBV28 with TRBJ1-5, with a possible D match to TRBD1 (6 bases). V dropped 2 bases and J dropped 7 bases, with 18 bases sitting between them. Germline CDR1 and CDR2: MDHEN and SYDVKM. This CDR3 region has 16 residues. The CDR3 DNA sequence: TGTGCCAGCAGTTTAGGCAGGACAGTGGCCCCGCAGCCCCAGCATTTT. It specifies CASSLGRTVAPQPQHF.

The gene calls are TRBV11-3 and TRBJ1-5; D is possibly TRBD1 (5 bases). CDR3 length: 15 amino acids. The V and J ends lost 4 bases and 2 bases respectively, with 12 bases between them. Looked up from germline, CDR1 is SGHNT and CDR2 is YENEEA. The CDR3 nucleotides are TGTGCCAGCAGCTGGGCGGGGGAGGGCAATCAGCCCCAGCATTTT. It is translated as CASSWAGEGNQPQHF.

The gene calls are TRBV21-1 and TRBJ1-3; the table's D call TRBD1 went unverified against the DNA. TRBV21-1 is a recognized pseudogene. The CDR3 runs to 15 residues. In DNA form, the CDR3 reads TGTGCCAGCAGCAACCGGCCAGGGTCTGGAAACACCATATATTTT. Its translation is CASSNRPGSGNTIYF.

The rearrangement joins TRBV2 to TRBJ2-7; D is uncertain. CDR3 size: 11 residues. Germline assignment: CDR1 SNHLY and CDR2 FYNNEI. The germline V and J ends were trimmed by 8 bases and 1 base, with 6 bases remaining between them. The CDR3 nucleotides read TGTGCCAGCGGACCTTCCTACGAGCAGTACTTC. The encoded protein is CASGPSYEQYF.